This T cell receptor beta chain was found in a study of T cells in Graves' hyperthyroidism and ophthalmopathy. The CDR3 spans 15 residues. The J segment lost 7 bases and the V segment lost 2 bases, leaving 6 bases of the junction unmatched. The V gene's germline CDR1 is SEHNR and CDR2 FQNEAQ (reference sequence). It was RNA transcripts that yielded the amplified TCR beta CDR3 regions. TCR CDR3 regions were first amplified by RT-PCR with HTBI primers. TCRdb fed the multiplex PCR reads into MiXCR, producing one record per CDR3 protein. This sample has hundreds of thousands of distinct CDR3 sequences, with roughly 13% found just once. Uncontrolled infection, other autoimmune disease, pregnancy and lactation each barred patients from inclusion. This clonotype was seen more than once but under ten times.

V is TRBV7-9 and J is TRBJ2-1; 9 positions match TRBD2. The specimen sequenced was blood. The receptor was derived from a woman aged 18-29 years with Graves' hyperthyroidism. Here the CDR3 DNA reads TGTGCCAGCAGCTTACGAAGCGGGGGGCTAAATGAGCAGTTCTTC. It specifies CASSLRSGGLNEQFF.